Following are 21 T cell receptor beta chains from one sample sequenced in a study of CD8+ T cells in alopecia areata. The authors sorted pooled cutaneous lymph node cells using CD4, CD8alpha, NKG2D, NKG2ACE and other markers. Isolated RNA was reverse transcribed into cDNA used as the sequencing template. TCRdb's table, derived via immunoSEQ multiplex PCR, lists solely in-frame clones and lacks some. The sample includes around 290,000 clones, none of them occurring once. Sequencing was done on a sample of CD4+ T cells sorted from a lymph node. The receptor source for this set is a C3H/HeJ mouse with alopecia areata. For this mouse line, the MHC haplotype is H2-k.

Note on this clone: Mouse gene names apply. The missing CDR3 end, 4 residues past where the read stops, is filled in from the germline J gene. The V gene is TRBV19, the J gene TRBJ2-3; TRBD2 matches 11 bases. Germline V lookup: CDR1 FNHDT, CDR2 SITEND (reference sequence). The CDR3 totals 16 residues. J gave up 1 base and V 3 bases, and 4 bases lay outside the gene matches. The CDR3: CASSTRTGGRAETLYF. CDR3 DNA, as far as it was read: TGTGCCAGCAGTACGAGGACTGGGGGGCGTGCAGAA.

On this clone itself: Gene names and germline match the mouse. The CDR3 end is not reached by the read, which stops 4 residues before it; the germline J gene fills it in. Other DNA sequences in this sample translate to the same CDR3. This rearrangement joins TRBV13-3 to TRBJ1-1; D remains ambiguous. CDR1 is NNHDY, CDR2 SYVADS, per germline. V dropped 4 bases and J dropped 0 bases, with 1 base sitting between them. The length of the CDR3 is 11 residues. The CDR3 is CASSQNTEVFF. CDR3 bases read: TGTGCCAGCAGTCAGAACACA.

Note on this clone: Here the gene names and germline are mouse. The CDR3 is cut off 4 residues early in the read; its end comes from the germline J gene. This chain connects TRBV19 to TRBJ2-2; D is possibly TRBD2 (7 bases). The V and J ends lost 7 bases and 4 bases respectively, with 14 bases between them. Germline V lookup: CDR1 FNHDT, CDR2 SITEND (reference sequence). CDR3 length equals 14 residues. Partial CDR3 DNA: TGTGCCAGCGGGGGGCGGCGGGGCACCGGG. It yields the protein CASGGRRGTG. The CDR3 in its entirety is CASGGRRGTGQLYF.

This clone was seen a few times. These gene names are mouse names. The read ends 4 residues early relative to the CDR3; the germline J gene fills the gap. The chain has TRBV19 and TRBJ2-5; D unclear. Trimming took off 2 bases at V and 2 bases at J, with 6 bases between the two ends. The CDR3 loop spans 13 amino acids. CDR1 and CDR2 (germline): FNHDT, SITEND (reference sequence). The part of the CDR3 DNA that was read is TGTGCCAGCAGTATCGACATCCAAGAC. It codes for CASSIDIQD. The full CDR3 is CASSIDIQDTQYF.

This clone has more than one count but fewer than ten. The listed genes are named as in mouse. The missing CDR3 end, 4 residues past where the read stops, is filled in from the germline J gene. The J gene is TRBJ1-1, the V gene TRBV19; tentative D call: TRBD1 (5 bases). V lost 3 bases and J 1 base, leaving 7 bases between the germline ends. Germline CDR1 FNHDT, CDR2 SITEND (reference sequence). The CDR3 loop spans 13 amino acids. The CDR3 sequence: CASSTRVNTEVFF. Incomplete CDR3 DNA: TGTGCCAGCAGTACCAGGGTGAACACA.

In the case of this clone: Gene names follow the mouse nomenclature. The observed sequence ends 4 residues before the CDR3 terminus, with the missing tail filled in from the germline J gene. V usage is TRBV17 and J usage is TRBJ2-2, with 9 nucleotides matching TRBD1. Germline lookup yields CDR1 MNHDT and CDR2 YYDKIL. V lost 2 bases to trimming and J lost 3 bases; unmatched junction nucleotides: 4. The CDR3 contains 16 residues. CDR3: CASSRPGQGHTGQLYF. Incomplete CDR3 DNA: TGTGCTAGCAGTAGACCGGGACAGGGACACACCGGG.

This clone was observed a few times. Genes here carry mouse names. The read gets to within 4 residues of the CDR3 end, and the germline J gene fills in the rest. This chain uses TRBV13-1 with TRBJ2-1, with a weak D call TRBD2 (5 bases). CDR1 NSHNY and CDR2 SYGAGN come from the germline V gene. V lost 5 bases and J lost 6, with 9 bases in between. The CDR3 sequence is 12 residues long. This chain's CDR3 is CASRGTGAEQFF. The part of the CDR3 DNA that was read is TGTGCCAGCAGGGGAACTGGTGCT.

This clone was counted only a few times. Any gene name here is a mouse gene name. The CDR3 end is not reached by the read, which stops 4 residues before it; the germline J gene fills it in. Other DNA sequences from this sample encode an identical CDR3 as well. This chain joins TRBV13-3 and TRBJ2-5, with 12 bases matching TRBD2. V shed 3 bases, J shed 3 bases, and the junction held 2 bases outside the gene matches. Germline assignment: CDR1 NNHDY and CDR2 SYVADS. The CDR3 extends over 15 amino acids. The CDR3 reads CASSGTGGVQDTQYF. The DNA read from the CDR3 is TGTGCCAGCAGTGGGACTGGGGGGGTGCAAGAC.

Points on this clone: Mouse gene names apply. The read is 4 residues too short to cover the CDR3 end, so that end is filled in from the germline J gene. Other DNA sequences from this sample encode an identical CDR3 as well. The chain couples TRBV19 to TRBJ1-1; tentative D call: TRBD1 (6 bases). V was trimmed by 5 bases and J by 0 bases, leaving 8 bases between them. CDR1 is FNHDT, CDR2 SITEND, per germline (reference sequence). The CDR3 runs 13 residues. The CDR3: CASRTGANTEVFF. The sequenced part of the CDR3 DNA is TGTGCCAGCAGGACAGGAGCAAACACA.

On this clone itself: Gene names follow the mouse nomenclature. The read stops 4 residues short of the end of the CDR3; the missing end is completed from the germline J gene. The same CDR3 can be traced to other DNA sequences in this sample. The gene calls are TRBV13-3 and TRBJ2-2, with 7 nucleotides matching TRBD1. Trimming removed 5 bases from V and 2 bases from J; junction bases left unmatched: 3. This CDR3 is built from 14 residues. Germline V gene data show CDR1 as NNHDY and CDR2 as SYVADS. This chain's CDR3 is CASSARGNTGQLYF. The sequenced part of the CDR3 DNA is TGTGCCAGCAGCGCCAGGGGGAACACCGGG.

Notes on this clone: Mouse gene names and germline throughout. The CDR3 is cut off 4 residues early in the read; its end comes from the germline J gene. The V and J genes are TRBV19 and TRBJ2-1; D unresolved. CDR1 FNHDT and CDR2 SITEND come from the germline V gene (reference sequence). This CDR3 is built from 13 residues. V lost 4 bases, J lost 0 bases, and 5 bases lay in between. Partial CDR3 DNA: TGTGCCAGCAGTCCCAGTAACTATGCT. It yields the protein CASSPSNYA. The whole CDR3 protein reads CASSPSNYAEQFF.

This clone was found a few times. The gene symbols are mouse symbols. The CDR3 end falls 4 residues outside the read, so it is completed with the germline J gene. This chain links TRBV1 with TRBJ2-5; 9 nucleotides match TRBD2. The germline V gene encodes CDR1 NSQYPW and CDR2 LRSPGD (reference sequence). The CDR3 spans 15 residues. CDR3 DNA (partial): TGCACCTGCAGTGCAGCGACTGGGGGATTTGAC. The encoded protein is CTCSAATGGFD. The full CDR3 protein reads CTCSAATGGFDTQYF.

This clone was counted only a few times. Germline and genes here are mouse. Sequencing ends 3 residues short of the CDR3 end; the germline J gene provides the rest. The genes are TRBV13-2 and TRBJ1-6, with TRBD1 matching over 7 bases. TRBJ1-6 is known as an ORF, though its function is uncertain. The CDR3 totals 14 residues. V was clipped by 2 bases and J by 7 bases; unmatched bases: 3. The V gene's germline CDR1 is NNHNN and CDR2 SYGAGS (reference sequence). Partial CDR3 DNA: TGTGCCAGCGGTGAGAGGGGGCTAAATTCGCCC. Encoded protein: CASGERGLNSP. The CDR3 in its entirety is CASGERGLNSPLYF.

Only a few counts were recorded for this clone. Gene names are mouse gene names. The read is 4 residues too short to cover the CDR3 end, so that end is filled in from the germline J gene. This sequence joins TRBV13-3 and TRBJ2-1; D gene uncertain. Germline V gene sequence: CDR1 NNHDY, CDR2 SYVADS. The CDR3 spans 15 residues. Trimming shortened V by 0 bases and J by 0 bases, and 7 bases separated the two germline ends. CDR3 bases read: TGTGCCAGCAGTGATGGGTCAGCTAACTATGCT. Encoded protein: CASSDGSANYA. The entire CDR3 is CASSDGSANYAEQFF.

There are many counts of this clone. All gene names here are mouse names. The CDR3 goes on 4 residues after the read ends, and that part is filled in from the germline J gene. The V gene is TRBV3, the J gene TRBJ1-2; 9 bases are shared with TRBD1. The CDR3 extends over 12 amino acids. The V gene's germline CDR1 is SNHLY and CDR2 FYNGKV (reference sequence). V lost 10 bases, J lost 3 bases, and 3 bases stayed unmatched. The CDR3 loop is CANRDRDSDYTF. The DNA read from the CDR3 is TGTGCCAACAGGGACAGGGACTCC.

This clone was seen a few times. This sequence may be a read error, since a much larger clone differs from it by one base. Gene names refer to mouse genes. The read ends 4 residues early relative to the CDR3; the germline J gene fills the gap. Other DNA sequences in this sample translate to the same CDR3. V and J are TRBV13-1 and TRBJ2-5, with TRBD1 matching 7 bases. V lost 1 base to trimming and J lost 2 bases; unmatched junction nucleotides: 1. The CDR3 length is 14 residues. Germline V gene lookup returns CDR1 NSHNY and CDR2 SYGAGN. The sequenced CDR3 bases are TGTGCCAGCAGTGATTCAGGGGGCCAAGAC. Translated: CASSDSGGQD. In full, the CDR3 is CASSDSGGQDTQYF.

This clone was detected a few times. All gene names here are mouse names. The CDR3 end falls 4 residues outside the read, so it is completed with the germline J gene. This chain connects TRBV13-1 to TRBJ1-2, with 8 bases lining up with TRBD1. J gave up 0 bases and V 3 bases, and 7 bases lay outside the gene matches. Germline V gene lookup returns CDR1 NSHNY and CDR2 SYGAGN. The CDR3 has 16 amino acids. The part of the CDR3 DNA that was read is TGTGCCAGCAGTGCCCCCGACAGGGGCCCAAACTCC. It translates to CASSAPDRGPNS. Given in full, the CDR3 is CASSAPDRGPNSDYTF.

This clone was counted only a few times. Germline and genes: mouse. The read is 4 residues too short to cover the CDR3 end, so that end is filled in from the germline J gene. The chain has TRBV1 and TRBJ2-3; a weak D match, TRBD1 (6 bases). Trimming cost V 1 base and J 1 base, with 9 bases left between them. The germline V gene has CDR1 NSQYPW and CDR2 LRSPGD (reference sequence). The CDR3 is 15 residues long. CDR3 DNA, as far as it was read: TGCACCTGCAGTGCAGGGGACATCCGTGCAGAA. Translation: CTCSAGDIRAE. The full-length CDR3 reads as CTCSAGDIRAETLYF.

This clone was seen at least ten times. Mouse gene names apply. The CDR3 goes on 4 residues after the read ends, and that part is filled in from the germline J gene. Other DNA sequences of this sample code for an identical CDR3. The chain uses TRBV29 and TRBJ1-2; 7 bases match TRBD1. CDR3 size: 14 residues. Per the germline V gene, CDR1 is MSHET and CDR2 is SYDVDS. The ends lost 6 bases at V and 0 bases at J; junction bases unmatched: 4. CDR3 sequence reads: CASSRQGANSDYTF. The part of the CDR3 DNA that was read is TGTGCTAGCAGCCGACAGGGCGCAAACTCC.

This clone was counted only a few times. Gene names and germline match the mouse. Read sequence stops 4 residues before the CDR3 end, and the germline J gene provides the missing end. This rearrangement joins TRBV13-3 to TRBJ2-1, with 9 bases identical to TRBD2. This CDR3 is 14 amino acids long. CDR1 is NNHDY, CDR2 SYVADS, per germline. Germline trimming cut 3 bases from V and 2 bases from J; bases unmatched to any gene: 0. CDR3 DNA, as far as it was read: TGTGCCAGCAGTGGACTGGGGGACTATGCT. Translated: CASSGLGDYA. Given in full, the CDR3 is CASSGLGDYAEQFF.

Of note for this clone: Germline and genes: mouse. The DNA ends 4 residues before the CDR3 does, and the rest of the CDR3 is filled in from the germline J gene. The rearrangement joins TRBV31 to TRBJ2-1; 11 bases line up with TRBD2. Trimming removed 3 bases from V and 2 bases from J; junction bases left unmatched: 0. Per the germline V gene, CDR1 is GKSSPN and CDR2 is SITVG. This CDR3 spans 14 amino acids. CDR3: CAWRDWGDYAEQFF. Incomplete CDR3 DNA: TGTGCCTGGAGGGACTGGGGGGACTATGCT.